The rows below give T cell receptor beta chains drawn from one sample of a study of CD8 T cells in Susac syndrome. TCRdb ran MiXCR on the immunoSEQ multiplex PCR reads and lists one entry per CDR3 protein. The profile shows 150,000 to 200,000 distinct CDR3 sequences, 95% of them singletons. Specimen: CD4+ T cells from PBMCs. These receptors were collected from a human donor with multiple sclerosis. Each CDR3 is given with its conserved first and last residue. Fields, in order: clone size, D gene, J gene, V gene, CDR3 DNA, CDR3 protein. A D gene is named only where the DNA matches it firmly. Some rows mark clone size as missing; the rest say once, few, many or name a class of expanded clone.

clone size: NA
D gene: NA
J gene: TRBJ1-5
V gene: TRBV30
CDR3 DNA: TGTGCCTGGAGTGTATCGAGTTTGAGCAATCAGCCCCAGCATTTT
CDR3 protein: CAWSVSSLSNQPQHF

clone size: NA
D gene: TRBD2
J gene: TRBJ2-3
V gene: TRBV9
CDR3 DNA: TGTGCCAGCAGCGTAGATGGAGCCCGGGGGGGCACGGGCACAGATACGCAGTATTTT
CDR3 protein: CASSVDGARGGTGTDTQYF

clone size: NA
D gene: NA
J gene: TRBJ1-1
V gene: TRBV11-1
CDR3 DNA: TGTGCCAGCAGCTCCAAGACACGGAACACTGAAGCTTTCTTT
CDR3 protein: CASSSKTRNTEAFF

clone size: NA
D gene: TRBD1
J gene: TRBJ2-1
V gene: TRBV29-1
CDR3 DNA: TGCAGCGCAGGGACAGGGGCGCCAAATGAGCAGTTCTTC
CDR3 protein: CSAGTGAPNEQFF

clone size: NA
D gene: NA
J gene: TRBJ1-5
V gene: TRBV5-1
CDR3 DNA: TGCGCCAGCAGCTTGGAGGGGAATACAGGTCAGCCCCAGCATTTT
CDR3 protein: CASSLEGNTGQPQHF

clone size: NA
D gene: NA
J gene: TRBJ2-5
V gene: TRBV30
CDR3 DNA: TGTGCCTGGAGTGTATCGTTGGGGGCCGTGTCGATACCTCAAGAGACCCAGTACTTC
CDR3 protein: CAWSVSLGAVSIPQETQYF

clone size: NA
D gene: NA
J gene: TRBJ2-7
V gene: TRBV29-1
CDR3 DNA: TGCAGCGTAACGCGCCGTGACGAGCAGTACTTC
CDR3 protein: CSVTRRDEQYF

clone size: once
D gene: NA
J gene: TRBJ2-1
V gene: TRBV20-1
CDR3 DNA: TGCAGTGCTAGAATCCTATCCAATGAGCAGTTCTTC
CDR3 protein: CSARILSNEQFF

clone size: NA
D gene: NA
J gene: TRBJ1-1
V gene: TRBV28
CDR3 DNA: TGTGCCAGCATCTCCTTCGGGGGACAAGACTACACTGAAGCTTTCTTT
CDR3 protein: CASISFGGQDYTEAFF

clone size: NA
D gene: NA
J gene: TRBJ2-3
V gene: TRBV24-1
CDR3 DNA: TGTGCCACCAGCTTCACAGATACGCAGTATTTT
CDR3 protein: CATSFTDTQYF

clone size: NA
D gene: NA
J gene: TRBJ2-7
V gene: TRBV7-9
CDR3 DNA: TGTGCCAGCAGCTTAGTGGTCAGAGGCGAGCAGTACTTC
CDR3 protein: CASSLVVRGEQYF

clone size: NA
D gene: TRBD1
J gene: TRBJ2-1
V gene: TRBV3-1
CDR3 DNA: TGTGCCAGCAGCTACTACAGGGGGCTATCAGACAATGAGCAGTTCTTC
CDR3 protein: CASSYYRGLSDNEQFF

clone size: NA
D gene: NA
J gene: TRBJ2-1
V gene: TRBV7-7
CDR3 DNA: TGTGCTAGCAGCTTATCAGGGTTCGGTGAGCAGTTCTTC
CDR3 protein: CASSLSGFGEQFF

clone size: NA
D gene: NA
J gene: TRBJ1-4
V gene: TRBV28
CDR3 DNA: TGTGCCAGCAGTTTCTCAACTAATGAAAAACTGTTTTTT
CDR3 protein: CASSFSTNEKLFF

clone size: NA
D gene: NA
J gene: TRBJ2-6
V gene: TRBV6-4
CDR3 DNA: TGTGCCAGCAGTGACACGGGCTCTGGGGCCAACGTCCTGACTTTC
CDR3 protein: CASSDTGSGANVLTF